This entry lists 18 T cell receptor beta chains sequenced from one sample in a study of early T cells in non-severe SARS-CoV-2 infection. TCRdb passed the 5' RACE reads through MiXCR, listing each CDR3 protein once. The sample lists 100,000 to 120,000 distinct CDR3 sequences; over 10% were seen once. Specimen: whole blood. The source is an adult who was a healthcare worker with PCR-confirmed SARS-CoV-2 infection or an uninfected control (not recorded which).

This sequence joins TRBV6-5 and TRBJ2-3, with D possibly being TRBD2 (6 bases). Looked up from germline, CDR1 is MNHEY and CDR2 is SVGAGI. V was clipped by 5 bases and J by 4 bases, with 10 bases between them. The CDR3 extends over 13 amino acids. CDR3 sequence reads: CASSPGVADTQYF. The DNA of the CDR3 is TGTGCCAGCAGTCCGGGGGTCGCAGATACGCAGTATTTT.

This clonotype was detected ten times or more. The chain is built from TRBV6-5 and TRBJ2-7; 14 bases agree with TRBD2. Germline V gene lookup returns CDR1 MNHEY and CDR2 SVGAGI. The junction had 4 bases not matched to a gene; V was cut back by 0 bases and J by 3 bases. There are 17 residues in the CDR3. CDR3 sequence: CASSYSPGLAGVYEQYF. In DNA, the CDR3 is TGTGCCAGCAGTTACTCCCCGGGACTAGCGGGGGTCTACGAGCAGTACTTC.

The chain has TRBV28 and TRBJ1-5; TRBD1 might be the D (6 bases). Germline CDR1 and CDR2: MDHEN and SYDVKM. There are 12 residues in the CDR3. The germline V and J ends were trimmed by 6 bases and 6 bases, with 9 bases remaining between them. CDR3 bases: TGTGCCAGCAGGGGGGGCGTTCAGCCCCAGCATTTT. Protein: CASRGGVQPQHF.

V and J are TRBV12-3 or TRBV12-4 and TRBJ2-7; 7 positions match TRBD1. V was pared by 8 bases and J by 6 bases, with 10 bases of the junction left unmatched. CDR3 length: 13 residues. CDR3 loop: CASREGAGREQYF. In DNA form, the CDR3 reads TGTGCCAGCCGAGAGGGGGCTGGTCGCGAGCAGTACTTC.

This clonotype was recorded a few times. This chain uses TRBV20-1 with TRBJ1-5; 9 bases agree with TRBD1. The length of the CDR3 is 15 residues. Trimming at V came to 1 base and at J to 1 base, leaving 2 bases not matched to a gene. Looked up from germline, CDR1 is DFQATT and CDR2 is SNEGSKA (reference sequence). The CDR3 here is CSARGGQGSNQPQHF. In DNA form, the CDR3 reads TGCAGTGCTAGAGGCGGACAGGGGAGCAATCAGCCCCAGCATTTT.

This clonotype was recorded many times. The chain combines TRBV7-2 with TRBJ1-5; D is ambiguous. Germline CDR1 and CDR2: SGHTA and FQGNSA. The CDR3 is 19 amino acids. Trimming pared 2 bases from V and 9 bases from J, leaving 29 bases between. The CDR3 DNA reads TGTGCCAGCAGCTTAACACGCACGGGTGGAACGCTGGGAAAAGGGCCCCAGCATTTT. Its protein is CASSLTRTGGTLGKGPQHF.

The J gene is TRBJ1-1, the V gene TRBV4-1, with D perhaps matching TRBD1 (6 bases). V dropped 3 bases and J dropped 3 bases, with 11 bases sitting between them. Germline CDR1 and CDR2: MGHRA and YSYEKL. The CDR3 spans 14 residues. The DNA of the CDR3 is TGCGCCAGCAGCCATGCAGGGGTTGACACTGAAGCTTTCTTT. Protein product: CASSHAGVDTEAFF.

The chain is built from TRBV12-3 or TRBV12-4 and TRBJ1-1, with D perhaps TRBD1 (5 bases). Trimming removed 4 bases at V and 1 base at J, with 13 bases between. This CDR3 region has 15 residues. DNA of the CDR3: TGTGCCAGCAGTTCCCACTCTGGGGGGAACACTGAAGCTTTCTTT. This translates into CASSSHSGGNTEAFF.

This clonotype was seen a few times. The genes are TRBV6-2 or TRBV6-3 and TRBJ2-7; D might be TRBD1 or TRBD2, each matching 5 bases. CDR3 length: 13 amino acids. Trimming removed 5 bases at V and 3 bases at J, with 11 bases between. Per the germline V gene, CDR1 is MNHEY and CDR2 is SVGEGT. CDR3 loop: CASSAGTHYEQYF. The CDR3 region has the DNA TGTGCCAGCAGTGCAGGGACCCACTACGAGCAGTACTTC.

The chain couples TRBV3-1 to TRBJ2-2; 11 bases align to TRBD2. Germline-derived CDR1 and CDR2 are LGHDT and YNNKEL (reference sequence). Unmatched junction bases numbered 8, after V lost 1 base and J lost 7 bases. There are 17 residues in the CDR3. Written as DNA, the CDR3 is TGTGCCAGCAGCCAAGCACTAGCGGGAGCTCAGGTCGGGGAGCTGTTTTTT. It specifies CASSQALAGAQVGELFF.

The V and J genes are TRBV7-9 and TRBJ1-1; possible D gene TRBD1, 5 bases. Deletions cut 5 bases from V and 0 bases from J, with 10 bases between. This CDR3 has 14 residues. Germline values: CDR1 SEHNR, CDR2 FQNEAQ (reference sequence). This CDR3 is CASSQGELNTEAFF. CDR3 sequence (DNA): TGTGCCAGCAGCCAAGGGGAACTGAACACTGAAGCTTTCTTT.

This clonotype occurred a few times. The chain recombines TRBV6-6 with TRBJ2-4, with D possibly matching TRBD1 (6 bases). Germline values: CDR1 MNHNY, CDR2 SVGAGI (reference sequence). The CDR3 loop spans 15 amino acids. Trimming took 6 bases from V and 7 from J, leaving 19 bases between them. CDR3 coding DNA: TGTGCCAGCAGCCACAGGGAAAGTGGGCATAACATTCAGTACTTC. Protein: CASSHRESGHNIQYF.

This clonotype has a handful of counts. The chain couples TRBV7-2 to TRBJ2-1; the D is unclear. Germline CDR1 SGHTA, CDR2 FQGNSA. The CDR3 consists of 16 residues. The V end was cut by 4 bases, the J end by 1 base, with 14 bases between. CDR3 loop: CASSSPRTVSYNEQFF. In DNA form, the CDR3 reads TGTGCCAGCAGCTCCCCCCGGACCGTTTCCTACAATGAGCAGTTCTTC. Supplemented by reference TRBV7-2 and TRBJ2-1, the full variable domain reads GAGVSQSPSNKVTEKGKDVELRCDPISGHTALYWYRQSLGQGLEFLIYFQGNSAPDKSGLPSDRFSAERTGGSVSTLTIQRTQQEDSAVYLCASSSPRTVSYNEQFFGPGTRLTVL.

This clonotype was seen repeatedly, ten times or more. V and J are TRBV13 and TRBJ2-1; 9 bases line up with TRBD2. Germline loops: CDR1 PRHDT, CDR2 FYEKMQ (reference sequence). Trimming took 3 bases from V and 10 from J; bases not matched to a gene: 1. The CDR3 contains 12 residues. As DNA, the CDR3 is TGTGCCAGCAGCTTGGGGACTAGCGAGCAGTTCTTC. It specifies CASSLGTSEQFF. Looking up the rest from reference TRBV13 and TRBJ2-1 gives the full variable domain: AAGVIQSPRHLIKEKRETATLKCYPIPRHDTVYWYQQGPGQDPQFLISFYEKMQSDKGSIPDRFSAQQFSDYHSELNMSSLELGDSALYFCASSLGTSEQFFGPGTRLTVL.

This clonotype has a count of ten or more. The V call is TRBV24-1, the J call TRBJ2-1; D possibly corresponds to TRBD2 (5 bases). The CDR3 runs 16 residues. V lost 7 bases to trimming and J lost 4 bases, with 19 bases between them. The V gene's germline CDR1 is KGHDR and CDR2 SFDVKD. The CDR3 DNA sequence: TGTGCCACCAGCTCAACCACTTCCGGACTGTACAATGAGCAGTTCTTC. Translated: CATSSTTSGLYNEQFF.

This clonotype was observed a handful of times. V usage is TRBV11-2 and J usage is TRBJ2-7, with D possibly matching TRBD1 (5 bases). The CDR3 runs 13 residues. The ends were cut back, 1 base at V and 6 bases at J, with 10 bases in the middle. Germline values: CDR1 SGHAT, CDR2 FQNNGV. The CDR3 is CASSLGGRSEQYF. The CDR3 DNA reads TGTGCCAGCAGCTTAGGGGGCAGGTCCGAGCAGTACTTC. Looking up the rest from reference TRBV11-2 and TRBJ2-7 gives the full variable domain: EAGVAQSPRYKIIEKRQSVAFWCNPISGHATLYWYQQILGQGPKLLIQFQNNGVVDDSQLPKDRFSAERLKGVDSTLKIQPAKLEDSAVYLCASSLGGRSEQYFGPGTRLTVT.

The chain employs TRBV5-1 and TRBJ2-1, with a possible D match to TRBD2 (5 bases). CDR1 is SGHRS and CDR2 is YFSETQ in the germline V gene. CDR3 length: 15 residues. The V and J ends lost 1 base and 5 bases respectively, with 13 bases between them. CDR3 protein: CASSLLPRGNNEQFF. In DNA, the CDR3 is TGCGCCAGCAGCTTGCTCCCCCGAGGGAACAATGAGCAGTTCTTC. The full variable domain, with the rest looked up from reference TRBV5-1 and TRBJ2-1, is KAGVTQTPRYLIKTRGQQVTLSCSPISGHRSVSWYQQTPGQGLQFLFEYFSETQRNKGNFPGRFSGRQFSNSRSEMNVSTLELGDSALYLCASSLLPRGNNEQFFGPGTRLTVL.

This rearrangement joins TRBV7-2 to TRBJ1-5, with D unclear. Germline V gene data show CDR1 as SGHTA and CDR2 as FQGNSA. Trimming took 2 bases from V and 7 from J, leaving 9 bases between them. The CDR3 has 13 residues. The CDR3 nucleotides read TGTGCCAGCAGCTTACGGTCGGGGCAGCCCCAGCATTTT. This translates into CASSLRSGQPQHF.